The rows below give T cell receptor beta chains drawn from one sample of a study of shared clonotypes between healthy human individuals. Measured with immunoSEQ multiplex PCR; TCRdb has only the in-frame clones, and not every one. This table holds over 950,000 clones, 60% to 80% found once. Sequenced: memory CD4+ T cells from PBMCs. All receptors derive from a man aged 18 to 29 in good health. Some clones in this sample may be carry-over from other donors' samples. Both conserved end residues are part of each CDR3. The D gene is left open where the match is weak. Expanded clones are given a class, and other clones once, few, many or no size at all.

TRBV7-9,TRBD1,TRBJ2-1,-,CASSLETGANEQFF,TGTGCCAGCAGCTTGGAGACAGGGGCAAATGAGCAGTTCTTC
TRBV15,-,TRBJ2-1,-,CATSRGQGNEQFF,TGTGCCACCAGCAGAGGCCAGGGAAATGAGCAGTTCTTC
TRBV6-1,-,TRBJ2-7,few,CASSEAAGPYEQYF,TGTGCCAGCAGTGAAGCAGCAGGACCTTACGAGCAGTACTTC
TRBV9,-,TRBJ2-1,-,CASSVAPIVPGNEQFF,TGTGCCAGCAGCGTAGCCCCCATAGTCCCCGGCAATGAGCAGTTCTTC
TRBV5-8,-,TRBJ1-1,-,CASSLSGGVGTEAFF,TGTGCCAGCAGCTTGTCGGGAGGGGTCGGTACTGAAGCTTTCTTT
TRBV5-8,TRBD1,TRBJ1-1,many,CASSPIRGANTEAFF,TGTGCCAGCAGCCCCATCAGGGGGGCGAACACTGAAGCTTTCTTT
TRBV6-1,TRBD2,TRBJ2-7,-,CATELHGFAGGEQYF,TGTGCCACTGAGCTTCATGGATTTGCGGGAGGCGAGCAGTACTTC
TRBV28,TRBD2,TRBJ2-2,-,CASSPSGANTGELFF,TGTGCCAGCAGTCCTAGCGGAGCGAACACCGGGGAGCTGTTTTTT
TRBV19,-,TRBJ1-3,-,CASSIGSGHLGNTIYF,TGTGCCAGTAGTATAGGTTCCGGACACCTTGGAAACACCATATATTTT
TRBV6-1,-,TRBJ2-3,few,CASISLPSPDTQYF,TGTGCCAGCATTTCCTTACCGTCGCCAGATACGCAGTATTTT
TRBV5-1,-,TRBJ2-7,-,CASSLGGVSYEQYF,TGCGCCAGCAGCTTGGGGGGAGTTTCCTACGAGCAGTACTTC
TRBV2,TRBD2,TRBJ2-1,-,CASSPSGSSYNEQFF,TGTGCCAGCAGCCCTAGCGGGAGCTCCTACAATGAGCAGTTCTTC
TRBV11-2,-,TRBJ2-1,few,CASSRYAQPTYNEQFF,TGTGCCAGCAGTCGTTATGCTCAGCCTACCTACAATGAGCAGTTCTTC
TRBV28,TRBD1,TRBJ1-2,-,CASRIGQGFSYGYTF,TGTGCCAGCAGGATCGGACAGGGCTTTAGCTATGGCTACACCTTC
TRBV29-1,-,TRBJ2-5,-,CSVPKGETQYF,TGCAGCGTACCAAAGGGGGAGACCCAGTACTTC
TRBV7-8,TRBD2,TRBJ2-7,-,CASSLGRMRPAGIPYEQYF,TGTGCCAGCAGCTTAGGGAGGATGAGGCCAGCGGGAATCCCCTACGAGCAGTACTTC
TRBV4-2,-,TRBJ2-3,-,CASSQEIQGKGDTQYF,TGTGCCAGCAGCCAAGAAATTCAGGGGAAGGGAGATACGCAGTATTTT
TRBV28,-,TRBJ1-5,-,CASSSRRTNQPQHF,TGTGCCAGCAGTTCTAGGCGGACCAATCAGCCCCAGCATTTT
TRBV5-4,TRBD2,TRBJ2-1,-,CASSLGQRETNEQFF,TGTGCCAGCAGCTTGGGTCAGCGGGAGACGAATGAGCAGTTCTTC
TRBV5-6,-,TRBJ2-3,many,CASSRPGLGQYF,TGTGCCAGCAGCCGACCGGGGTTGGGGCAGTATTTT
TRBV5-6,TRBD1,TRBJ2-3,-,CASSLLVSGQGTDTQYF,TGTGCCAGCAGCTTGTTGGTTTCGGGACAGGGGACAGATACGCAGTATTTT
TRBV7-2,-,TRBJ2-7,-,CASSLESRAYYEQYF,TGTGCCAGCAGCTTAGAATCTAGGGCTTACTACGAGCAGTACTTC
TRBV5-4,-,TRBJ2-7,few,CASSLSIGAKEQYF,TGTGCCAGCAGCTTGTCAATAGGGGCGAAAGAGCAGTACTTC
TRBV7-2,-,TRBJ2-5,-,CASSLRLLARGSIETQYF,TGTGCCAGCAGCCTTCGCTTACTAGCCCGAGGGAGTATTGAGACCCAGTACTTC
TRBV25-1,-,TRBJ2-5,-,CASSERFWRDQETQYF,TGTGCCAGCAGTGAAAGGTTTTGGAGGGACCAAGAGACCCAGTACTTC
TRBV18,-,TRBJ2-1,-,CASSPPWPNNEQFF,TGTGCCAGCTCACCACCCTGGCCAAACAATGAGCAGTTCTTC
TRBV5-1,TRBD1,TRBJ1-4,-,CASSLNRGVEKLFF,TGCGCCAGCAGCTTGAACAGGGGGGTTGAAAAACTGTTTTTT
TRBV30,TRBD1,TRBJ1-2,-,CAWSVKTGGYGYTF,TGTGCCTGGAGTGTGAAGACAGGGGGCTATGGCTACACCTTC
TRBV30,TRBD2,TRBJ2-7,-,CAWGKGTSGYEQYF,TGTGCCTGGGGAAAGGGGACTAGCGGATACGAGCAGTACTTC
TRBV15,-,TRBJ1-1,-,CAPRGALGTEAFF,TGTGCCCCCCGCGGGGCCCTGGGCACTGAAGCTTTCTTT
TRBV5-1,-,TRBJ2-2,-,CASSLFASEAGELFF,TGCGCCAGCAGCTTGTTCGCGTCAGAGGCCGGGGAGCTGTTTTTT
TRBV2,TRBD1,TRBJ2-7,-,CAGQTGGSWQYF,TGTGCCGGCCAGACAGGGGGCTCCTGGCAGTACTTC
TRBV6-5,-,TRBJ2-5,-,CASKTGRAETQYF,TGTGCCAGTAAAACGGGCAGGGCGGAGACCCAGTACTTC
TRBV4-2,-,TRBJ2-5,-,CASSQVAGQETQYF,TGTGCCAGCAGCCAAGTTGCGGGGCAAGAGACCCAGTACTTC
TRBV7-2,-,TRBJ2-6,-,CASTLDSGAGANVLTF,TGTGCCAGCACCCTCGACTCAGGGGCCGGGGCCAACGTCCTGACTTTC
TRBV18,-,TRBJ2-5,-,CASSPVASQETQYF,TGTGCCAGCTCACCAGTAGCGAGTCAAGAGACCCAGTACTTC
TRBV6-6,-,TRBJ1-1,-,CASSYSAGSNTEAFF,TGTGCCAGCAGTTACTCGGCAGGTTCGAACACTGAAGCTTTCTTT
TRBV7-2,TRBD2,TRBJ2-5,once,CASSLMGTRQETQYF,TGTGCCAGCAGCTTAATGGGGACTAGACAAGAGACCCAGTACTTC
TRBV9,TRBD2,TRBJ2-5,-,CASSGEGGTSSQYF,TGTGCCAGCAGCGGAGAGGGCGGGACTAGCTCCCAGTACTTC
TRBV6-1,-,TRBJ2-3,-,CALRPPARDTQYF,TGTGCCCTCCGGCCCCCGGCGAGGGATACGCAGTATTTT
TRBV28,TRBD1,TRBJ1-2,-,CASSSPGTGYGYTF,TGTGCCAGCAGTTCGCCCGGGACAGGCTATGGCTACACCTTC
TRBV19,TRBD1,TRBJ1-2,-,CASSETGTAYYGYTF,TGTGCCAGTAGTGAAACCGGGACAGCATACTATGGCTACACCTTC
TRBV19,-,TRBJ2-5,many,CASSIGGGGPRSETQYF,TGTGCCAGTAGTATAGGTGGTGGGGGACCCCGGTCGGAGACCCAGTACTTC
TRBV27,-,TRBJ2-7,-,CASTAGGEQYF,TGTGCCAGCACCGCCGGGGGCGAGCAGTACTTC